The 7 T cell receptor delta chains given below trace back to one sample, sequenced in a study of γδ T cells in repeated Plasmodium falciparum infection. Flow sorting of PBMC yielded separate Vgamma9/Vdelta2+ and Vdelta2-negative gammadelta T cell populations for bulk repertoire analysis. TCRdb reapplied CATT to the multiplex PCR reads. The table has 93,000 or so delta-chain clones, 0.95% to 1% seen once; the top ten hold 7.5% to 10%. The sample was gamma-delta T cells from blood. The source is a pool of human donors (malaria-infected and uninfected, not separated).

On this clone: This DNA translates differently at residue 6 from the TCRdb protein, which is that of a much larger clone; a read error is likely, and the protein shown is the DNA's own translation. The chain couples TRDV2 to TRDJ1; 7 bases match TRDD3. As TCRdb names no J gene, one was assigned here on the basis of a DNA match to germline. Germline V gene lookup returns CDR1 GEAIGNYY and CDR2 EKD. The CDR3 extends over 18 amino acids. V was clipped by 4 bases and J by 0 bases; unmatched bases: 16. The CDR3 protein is CACEPISTGVGYTDKLIF. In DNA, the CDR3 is TGTGCCTGTGAGCCCATCTCTACTGGGGTCGGGTACACCGATAAACTCATCTTT.

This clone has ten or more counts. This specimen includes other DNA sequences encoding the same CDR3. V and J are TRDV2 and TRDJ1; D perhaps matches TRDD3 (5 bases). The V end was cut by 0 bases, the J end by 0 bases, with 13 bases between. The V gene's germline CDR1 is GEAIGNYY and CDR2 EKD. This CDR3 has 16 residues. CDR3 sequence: CACDTRGVPHTDKLIF. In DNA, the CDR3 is TGTGCCTGTGACACCAGGGGGGTGCCACACACCGATAAACTCATCTTT.

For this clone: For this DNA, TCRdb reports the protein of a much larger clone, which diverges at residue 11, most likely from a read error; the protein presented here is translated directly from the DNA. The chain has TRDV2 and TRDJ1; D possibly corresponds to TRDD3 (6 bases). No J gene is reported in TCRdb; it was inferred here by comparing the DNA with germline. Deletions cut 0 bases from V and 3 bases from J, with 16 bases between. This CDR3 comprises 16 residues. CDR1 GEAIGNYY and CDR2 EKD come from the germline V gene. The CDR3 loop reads CACDTVGSIRADKLIF. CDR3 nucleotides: TGTGCCTGTGACACCGTCGGGTCGATACGCGCCGATAAACTCATCTTT.

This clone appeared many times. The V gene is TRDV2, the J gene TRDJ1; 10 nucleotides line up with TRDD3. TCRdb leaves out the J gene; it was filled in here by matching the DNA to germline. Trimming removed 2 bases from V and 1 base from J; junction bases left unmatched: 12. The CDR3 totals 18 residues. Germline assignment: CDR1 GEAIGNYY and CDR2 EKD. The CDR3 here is CACDNLLLTGGSTDKLIF. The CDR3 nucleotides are TGTGCCTGTGACAATCTCCTCCTAACTGGGGGATCCACCGATAAACTCATCTTT.

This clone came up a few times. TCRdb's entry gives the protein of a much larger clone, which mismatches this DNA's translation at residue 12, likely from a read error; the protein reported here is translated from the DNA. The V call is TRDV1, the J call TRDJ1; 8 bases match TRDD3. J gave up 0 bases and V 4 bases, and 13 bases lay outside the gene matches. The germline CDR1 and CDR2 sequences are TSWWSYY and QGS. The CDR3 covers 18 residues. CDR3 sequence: CALGVSWGYHSHTDKLIF. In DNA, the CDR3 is TGTGCTCTTGGGGTCAGCTGGGGATACCACTCCCACACCGATAAACTCATCTTT.

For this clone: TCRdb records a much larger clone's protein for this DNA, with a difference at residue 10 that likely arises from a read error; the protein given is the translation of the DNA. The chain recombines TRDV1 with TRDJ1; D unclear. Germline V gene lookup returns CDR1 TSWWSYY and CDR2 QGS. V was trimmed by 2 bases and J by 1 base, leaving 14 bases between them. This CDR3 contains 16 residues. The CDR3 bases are TGTGCTCTTGGGGAAATATGCCCGCCAAGCACCGATAAACTCATCTTT. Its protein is CALGEICPPSTDKLIF.

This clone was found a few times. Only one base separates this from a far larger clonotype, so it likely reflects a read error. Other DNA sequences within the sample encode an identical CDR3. The CDR3: CALGTRAFVGDTADKLIF. CDR3 DNA sequence: TGTGCTCTTGGGACCCGGGCCTTCGTGGGGGATACTGCCGATAAACTCATCTTT. The chain carries TRDV1 and TRDJ1, with 10 bases identical to TRDD3. V shed 5 bases, J shed 3 bases, and the junction held 15 bases outside the gene matches. Germline V lookup: CDR1 TSWWSYY, CDR2 QGS. The CDR3 has 18 amino acids.